The sequence of this T cell receptor beta chain was determined in a study of T cell changes during pregnancy in multiple sclerosis. The repertoire was sequenced with immunoSEQ multiplex PCR; TCRdb's copy has only in-frame clones and lacks some. In the table there are tens of thousands of clones, 80% to 95% of which are singletons. The sample was peripheral blood, taken after pregnancy. The TCR was taken from a female donor with multiple sclerosis, enrolled in a pregnancy study.

As DNA, the CDR3 is TGTGCCAGCAGTCCCGACAGGGAGATACGTCGGGTCCGCGAGCAGTACTTC. Translated, it gives CASSPDREIRRVREQYF. The chain joins TRBV5-4 to TRBJ2-7, with 7 bases that match TRBD1. The germline CDR1 and CDR2 sequences are SGHNT and YYREEE (reference sequence). The CDR3 runs to 17 residues. V was clipped by 5 bases and J by 6 bases; unmatched bases: 20.